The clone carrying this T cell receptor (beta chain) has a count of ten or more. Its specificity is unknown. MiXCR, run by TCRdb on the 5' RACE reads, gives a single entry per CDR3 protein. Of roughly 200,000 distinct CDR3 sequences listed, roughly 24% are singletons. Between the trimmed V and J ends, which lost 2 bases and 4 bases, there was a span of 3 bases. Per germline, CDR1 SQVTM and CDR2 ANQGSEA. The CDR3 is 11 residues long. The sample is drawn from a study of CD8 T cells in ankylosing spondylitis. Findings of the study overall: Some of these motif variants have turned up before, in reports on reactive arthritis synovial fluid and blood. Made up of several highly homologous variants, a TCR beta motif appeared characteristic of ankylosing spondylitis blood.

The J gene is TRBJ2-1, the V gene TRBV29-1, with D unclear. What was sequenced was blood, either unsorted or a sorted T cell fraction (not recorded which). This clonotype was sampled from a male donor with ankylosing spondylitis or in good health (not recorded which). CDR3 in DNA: TGCAGCGTTGAACTATACAATGAGCAGTTCTTC. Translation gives CSVELYNEQFF.